What follows are 27 T cell receptor beta chains derived from one specimen sequenced in a study of T cell responses to AZD1222 COVID-19 vaccine. Sequencing was performed with immunoSEQ multiplex PCR; in TCRdb, only in-frame clones are kept and a portion is missing. Among some 280,000 clones listed, 94% were seen once. Sequencing was performed on peripheral blood, taken 28 days after the second AZD1222 dose. These receptors were taken from an adult who received the AZD1222 COVID-19 vaccine.

This rearrangement joins TRBV7-3 to TRBJ2-1, with TRBD2 identical over 9 bases. With V trimmed by 8 bases and J by 8 bases, 7 bases remained unmatched. The germline V gene encodes CDR1 SGHTA and CDR2 FQGTGA. The CDR3 runs to 13 residues. As DNA, the CDR3 is TGTGCCAGCCGATTAGCGGGAGAGGATGAGCAGTTCTTC. Protein sequence: CASRLAGEDEQFF.

This chain joins TRBV2 and TRBJ1-6; D is perhaps TRBD1 (5 bases). The length of the CDR3 is 14 residues. Per germline, CDR1 SNHLY and CDR2 FYNNEI. Trimming removed 6 bases from V and 5 bases from J, with 11 bases in between. CDR3 loop: CASRGVRNNSPLHF. DNA for the CDR3: TGTGCCAGCAGGGGGGTCCGGAATAATTCACCCCTCCACTTT. The full variable domain, with the rest looked up from reference TRBV2 and TRBJ1-6, is EPEVTQTPSHQVTQMGQEVILRCVPISNHLYFYWYRQILGQKVEFLVSFYNNEISEKSEIFDDQFSVERPDGSNFTLKIRSTKLEDSAMYFCASRGVRNNSPLHFGNGTRLTVT.

The V call is TRBV5-1, the J call TRBJ2-6; D might be TRBD1 (5 bases). Germline V gene lookup returns CDR1 SGHRS and CDR2 YFSETQ. V was cut by 0 bases and J by 4 bases, with 8 bases left in between. The CDR3 contains 15 residues. The CDR3, as DNA: TGCGCCAGCAGCTTGGAAGGGGCCGGGGCCAACGTCCTGACTTTC. This gives the protein CASSLEGAGANVLTF.

The gene calls are TRBV4-3 and TRBJ1-5; no firm D call. V dropped 0 bases and J dropped 4 bases, with 7 bases sitting between them. This CDR3 has 14 residues. Germline CDR1 and CDR2: LGHNA and YSLEER. The CDR3 loop is CASSQDLANQPQHF. The DNA for the CDR3 is TGCGCCAGCAGCCAAGATTTGGCGAATCAGCCCCAGCATTTT.

This chain joins TRBV5-1 and TRBJ1-1; D possibly corresponds to TRBD1 (6 bases). CDR1 and CDR2 from the germline V gene are SGHRS and YFSETQ. Trimming pared 4 bases from V and 1 base from J, leaving 11 bases between. This CDR3 has 14 amino acids. DNA for the CDR3: TGCGCCAGCAGCCCCCCGGGACAGAACACTGAAGCTTTCTTT. As protein: CASSPPGQNTEAFF.

The chain employs TRBV3-1 (or the pseudogene TRBV3-2) and TRBJ2-4; D is uncertain. The V end lost 1 base, the J end lost 2 bases, and 9 bases lay between the germline ends. Germline CDR1 is LGHDT and CDR2 is YNNKEL (reference sequence). The CDR3 has 15 amino acids. The CDR3 loop is CASSQVTLSKNIQYF. The CDR3 DNA reads TGTGCCAGCAGCCAAGTTACCCTATCCAAAAACATTCAGTACTTC.

This clone came up once. CDR3 in DNA: TGTGCCAGCAGTTTCTTTGGGGGGGCCAACGTCCTGACTTTC. Translating gives CASSFFGGANVLTF. The chain is built from TRBV28 and TRBJ2-6; the D is unclear. V was pared by 3 bases and J by 4 bases, with 7 bases between. Germline V gene data show CDR1 as MDHEN and CDR2 as SYDVKM. This CDR3 has 14 amino acids.

This sequence joins TRBV28 and TRBJ2-3; tentatively, D is TRBD2 (6 bases). Germline V gives CDR1 MDHEN, CDR2 SYDVKM. Between the trimmed V and J ends, which lost 2 bases and 2 bases, there was a span of 8 bases. The CDR3 extends over 14 amino acids. CDR3 coding DNA: TGTGCCAGCAGTTTAACGGGGGTCACAGATACGCAGTATTTT. This encodes CASSLTGVTDTQYF.

In DNA form, the CDR3 reads TGTGCCAGCAGTTATATTAGGGTCGGTGGCTACACCTTC. It codes for CASSYIRVGGYTF. This chain uses TRBV6-2 or TRBV6-3 with TRBJ1-2; D is unclear. CDR3 length: 13 residues. V was trimmed by 3 bases and J by 7 bases, leaving 12 bases between them. The germline V gene encodes CDR1 MNHEY and CDR2 SVGEGT.

The rearrangement links TRBV5-4 to TRBJ2-5; no reliable D call. The germline V gene encodes CDR1 SGHNT and CDR2 YYREEE (reference sequence). This CDR3 comprises 11 residues. The CDR3 here is CGVSDQETQYF. The CDR3 DNA is TGTGGCGTGTCAGATCAAGAGACCCAGTACTTC.

The V gene is TRBV19, the J gene TRBJ1-5; possible D gene TRBD1, 5 bases. This CDR3 region has 16 residues. Trimming removed 9 bases at V and 4 bases at J, with 22 bases between. The germline CDR1 and CDR2 sequences are LNHDA and SQIVND (reference sequence). The CDR3 region has the DNA TGTGCCAGCGTCCGGGACGCACATAGTGGTAATCAGCCCCAGCATTTT. Translating it yields CASVRDAHSGNQPQHF. The entire variable domain, with the rest obtained from reference TRBV19 and TRBJ1-5, is as follows: DGGITQSPKYLFRKEGQNVTLSCEQNLNHDAMYWYRQDPGQGLRLIYYSQIVNDFQKGDIAEGYSVSREKKESFPLTVTSAQKNPTAFYLCASVRDAHSGNQPQHFGDGTRLSIL.

The chain has TRBV5-4 and TRBJ1-6; D is possibly TRBD1 (5 bases). Between the trimmed V and J ends, which lost 4 bases and 3 bases, there was a span of 14 bases. This CDR3 is 16 amino acids long. Germline-derived CDR1 and CDR2 are SGHNT and YYREEE (reference sequence). The CDR3 DNA is TGTGCCAGCAGCCCACCGGGGGTGGGCTATAATTCACCCCTCCACTTT. It encodes CASSPPGVGYNSPLHF.

The rearrangement joins TRBV19 to TRBJ2-5, with D unclear. V shed 3 bases and J shed 5 bases, with 16 bases lying between them. CDR1 is LNHDA and CDR2 is SQIVND in the germline V gene (reference sequence). The CDR3 totals 15 residues. The CDR3 reads CASSIIHYVGETQYF. The CDR3 nucleotides are TGTGCCAGTAGTATCATCCACTATGTAGGGGAGACCCAGTACTTC.

This chain uses TRBV18 with TRBJ2-3; no clear D. The CDR3 runs to 13 residues. The V end was cut by 2 bases, the J end by 5 bases, with 8 bases between. Germline assignment: CDR1 KGHSH and CDR2 LQKENI. The CDR3 DNA is TGTGCCAGCTCACCAGACCACCAAGATACGCAGTATTTT. Amino acids: CASSPDHQDTQYF. Combining the CDR3 with reference TRBV18 and TRBJ2-3 gives the whole variable domain NAGVMQNPRHLVRRRGQEARLRCSPMKGHSHVYWYRQLPEEGLKFMVYLQKENIIDESGMPKERFSAEFPKEGPSILRIQQVVRGDSAAYFCASSPDHQDTQYFGPGTRLTVL.

V is TRBV2 and J is TRBJ1-6, with no clear D. This CDR3 is built from 13 residues. Germline V gives CDR1 SNHLY, CDR2 FYNNEI. Trimming shortened V by 6 bases and J by 7 bases, and 10 bases separated the two germline ends. The CDR3 DNA sequence: TGTGCCAGCAGGTACCCGGGAAATTCACCCCTCCACTTT. This translates into CASRYPGNSPLHF.

The chain couples TRBV10-3 to TRBJ2-3; D unclear. The V gene lost 4 bases and the J gene lost 0 bases, with 11 bases spanning the gap. The CDR3 has 15 amino acids. In germline, CDR1 is ENHRY, CDR2 SYGVKD. In DNA, the CDR3 is TGTGCCATCAGTGGGTCCTTAACTAGCACAGATACGCAGTATTTT. It specifies CAISGSLTSTDTQYF.

About this clone: Sequence at one end of the junction differs from germline and may be a read error. The chain combines TRBV15 with TRBJ1-1; 7 bases line up with TRBD1. Germline V gene sequence: CDR1 LNHNV, CDR2 YYDKDF (reference sequence). This CDR3 spans 14 amino acids. The CDR3 coding sequence is TGTGCCACCAGCGGAGACAGGGCGAGCACTGAAGCTTTCTTT. This codes for CATSGDRASTEAFF.

The chain joins TRBV5-1 to TRBJ2-7, with 13 bases lining up with TRBD2. The V and J ends lost 4 bases and 4 bases, in that order; junction bases with no gene match: 5. CDR3 size: 15 residues. CDR1 SGHRS and CDR2 YFSETQ come from the germline V gene. The CDR3 sequence is CASSVTSGRSYEQYF. CDR3 bases: TGCGCCAGCAGCGTGACTAGCGGGAGGTCATACGAGCAGTACTTC.

This chain connects TRBV12-3 or TRBV12-4 to TRBJ1-6; D is perhaps TRBD1 (5 bases). The CDR3 spans 13 residues. V lost 9 bases and J 6 bases, leaving 12 bases between the germline ends. This CDR3 reads CASTGGLNSPLHF. CDR3 bases: TGTGCCAGTACTGGGGGACTTAATTCACCCCTCCACTTT.

V usage is TRBV3-1 (or the pseudogene TRBV3-2) and J usage is TRBJ1-1, with 8 bases lining up with TRBD1. Germline assignment: CDR1 LGHDT and CDR2 YNNKEL (reference sequence). The CDR3 consists of 15 residues. Losses at the gene ends were 5 bases for V and 7 bases for J; bases not matched to a gene: 12. CDR3: CASSTVAQGAVEAFF. CDR3 coding DNA: TGTGCCAGCAGCACCGTGGCGCAGGGGGCGGTTGAAGCTTTCTTT.

The chain joins TRBV4-1 to TRBJ2-7, with D maybe TRBD1 (5 bases). CDR3 length equals 14 residues. V was pared by 1 base and J by 4 bases, with 11 bases between. CDR1 MGHRA and CDR2 YSYEKL come from the germline V gene. The CDR3, as DNA: TGCGCCAGCAGCCAAGGGACAAATTTATACGAGCAGTACTTC. The encoded protein is CASSQGTNLYEQYF.

The chain joins TRBV6-4 to TRBJ1-2, with TRBD1 as a possible D gene (5 bases). V was cut by 7 bases and J by 7 bases, with 10 bases left in between. Germline CDR1 reads MRHNA; CDR2 reads SNTAGT. CDR3 length: 11 amino acids. The CDR3 here is CASTPQGGYTF. CDR3 DNA sequence: TGTGCCAGCACCCCCCAGGGTGGCTACACCTTC.

The rearrangement uses TRBV27 and TRBJ2-1; 10 bases are shared with TRBD1. The length of the CDR3 is 12 residues. Germline V gives CDR1 MNHEY, CDR2 SMNVEV (reference sequence). V dropped 9 bases and J dropped 7; count of bases not matched to a gene: 3. Here the CDR3 reads CARRQGANEQFF. The CDR3 region has the DNA TGTGCCAGACGACAGGGGGCGAATGAGCAGTTCTTC.

V gene TRBV28 combines with J gene TRBJ2-7; D might be TRBD2 (5 bases). This CDR3 contains 11 residues. V gave up 8 bases and J gave up 0 bases, with 5 bases separating them. CDR1 is MDHEN and CDR2 is SYDVKM in the germline V gene. The CDR3 loop is CASGSSYEQYF. CDR3 DNA sequence: TGTGCCAGCGGGAGCTCCTACGAGCAGTACTTC.

The J gene is TRBJ1-5, the V gene TRBV24-1; D remains unclear. The CDR3 runs to 13 residues. Germline loops: CDR1 KGHDR, CDR2 SFDVKD. Trimming took 1 base from V and 5 from J, leaving 5 bases between them. DNA of the CDR3: TGTGCCACCAGTGATTTCGGGGATCAGCCCCAGCATTTT. Its protein is CATSDFGDQPQHF.

The chain combines TRBV13 with TRBJ2-1, with D unresolved. Germline lookup yields CDR1 PRHDT and CDR2 FYEKMQ (reference sequence). CDR3 length equals 16 residues. The ends were cut back, 5 bases at V and 0 bases at J, with 14 bases in the middle. CDR3 bases: TGTGCCAGCAGCCAGACTTACCATACCTCCTACAATGAGCAGTTCTTC. This gives the protein CASSQTYHTSYNEQFF.

The chain's CDR3 is CASSGDLFSGNTIYF. For the CDR3, the DNA is TGTGCCAGCAGTGGAGACCTCTTCTCTGGAAACACCATATATTTT. The V and J genes are TRBV28 and TRBJ1-3, with no clear D. Germline V gene lookup returns CDR1 MDHEN and CDR2 SYDVKM. The CDR3 loop spans 15 amino acids. V lost 5 bases and J lost 0, with 11 bases in between.